The sequence of this TCR beta chain was determined in a study of OX40 agonist ivuxolimab in advanced cancers. Study context: Cohort: about 82% men, mean age around 60, aged roughly 23 to 79.

Concerning this clone: As yet, its antigen is unknown.

Findings and caveats of the study: More expanded clones were found, on average, in CD8+ than in CD4+ T cells. The study did not work out the antigen specificity of the expanded peripheral T cells.

Assay used: immunoSEQ multiplex PCR; TCRdb lists only in-frame clones, some missing. The sample includes around 66,000 clones, approximately 90% of them seen just once. Germline V gives CDR1 SGHTA, CDR2 FQGTGA. The junction had 3 bases not matched to a gene; V was cut back by 5 bases and J by 2 bases. The length of the CDR3 is 14 residues. The V and J genes are TRBV7-3 and TRBJ2-1; 7 bases align to TRBD1. Sample: CD4+ or CD8+ T cells sorted from blood, taken in a trial of the OX40 agonist ivuxolimab. This sequence was found in an adult with an advanced solid tumor such as melanoma, head and neck, liver or kidney cancer. CDR3 in DNA: TGTGCCAGCAGCGAGGGACAGACCTACAATGAGCAGTTCTTC. Translated, it gives CASSEGQTYNEQFF.